These T cell receptor beta chains were read from a single sample in a study of human T cells and chemical hapten exposure. TCRdb independently ran MiXCR on the RACE reads; one entry per CDR3 protein. The sample carries 55,000 to 75,000 distinct CDR3 sequences, approximately 7% recorded once. The sequenced sample was whole blood, obtained in connection with sensitization to the hapten diphenylcyclopropenone (DPC). The receptors shown here come from a woman aged 30 to 39 with alopecia areata. Some clones in this sample may be carry-over from other donors' samples. The CDR3 runs from the conserved cysteine through the conserved F or W. A D gene is named only where the DNA matches it firmly. Only some rows state a clone size, as once, few, many or a class for expanded clones.

CDR3 protein,CDR3 DNA,clone size,CDR3 length,D gene,V gene,J gene
CASSDTGRAYQPQHF,TGTGCCAGCAGTGACACGGGGCGTGCGTATCAGCCCCAGCATTTT,many,15,-,TRBV6-1,TRBJ1-5
CASSRGLTGDSPLHF,TGTGCCAGCAGTCGCGGCCTCACTGGGGATTCACCCCTCCACTTT,few,15,-,TRBV6-5,TRBJ1-6
CASSLEGVHQPQHF,TGTGCCAGCAGTTTAGAGGGAGTTCATCAGCCCCAGCATTTT,-,14,-,TRBV12-3/TRBV12-4,TRBJ1-5
CSELLGLAGDLYNEQFF,TGCAGCGAACTACTTGGACTAGCGGGGGACCTCTACAATGAGCAGTTCTTC,many,17,TRBD2,TRBV29-1,TRBJ2-1
CATRPLGGSDTEAFF,TGTGCCACCAGGCCACTCGGGGGGTCGGACACTGAAGCTTTCTTT,few,15,-,TRBV24-1,TRBJ1-1
CASSQEQGWYGYTF,TGTGCCAGCAGCCAAGAACAGGGTTGGTATGGCTACACCTTC,-,14,-,TRBV3-1,TRBJ1-2
CASSFSGVETQYF,TGTGCCAGCAGCTTTTCGGGGGTGGAGACCCAGTACTTC,many,13,-,TRBV11-2,TRBJ2-5
CASSPRASAGGYNEQFF,TGTGCCAGCAGCCCTCGCGCGAGCGCGGGGGGCTACAATGAGCAGTTCTTC,-,17,TRBD2,TRBV3-1,TRBJ2-1
CASSLGGSPEQYF,TGTGCCAGCAGCCTGGGGGGCTCCCCCGAGCAGTACTTC,many,13,-,TRBV7-9,TRBJ2-7
CASSPSLLAGGGDTQYF,TGTGCCAGCAGCCCCAGTCTGCTAGCGGGGGGTGGAGATACGCAGTATTTT,many,17,TRBD2,TRBV3-1,TRBJ2-3
CATSDRGVYYF,TGTGCCACCAGTGACCGGGGGGTCTATTATTTT,many,11,TRBD2,TRBV24-1,TRBJ2-3
CASSAGTGGTDTQYF,TGTGCCAGCAGCGCCGGGACAGGCGGCACAGATACGCAGTATTTT,many,15,TRBD1,TRBV7-9,TRBJ2-3
CASREGRRGSYTF,TGTGCCAGCAGGGAAGGACGGCGGGGGAGCTACACCTTC,many,13,-,TRBV6-6,TRBJ1-2
CASSDRVGTGELFF,TGCGCCAGCAGTGACAGGGTTGGCACCGGGGAGCTGTTTTTT,many,14,TRBD1,TRBV5-1,TRBJ2-2
CASSRTGTGGHEQFF,TGTGCCAGCAGCCGTACCGGGACAGGGGGCCATGAGCAGTTCTTC,many,15,TRBD1,TRBV3-1,TRBJ2-1
CSAPTGTEIDWNTDTQYF,TGCAGTGCACCTACCGGGACCGAGATCGATTGGAACACAGATACGCAGTATTTT,many,18,-,TRBV20-1,TRBJ2-3
CASSVQGAGNTEAFF,TGTGCCAGCAGCGTACAGGGGGCCGGGAACACTGAAGCTTTCTTT,few,15,TRBD1,TRBV5-6,TRBJ1-1
CASSLEGGSEAFF,TGTGCCAGCAGCTTAGAAGGGGGCTCTGAAGCTTTCTTT,many,13,TRBD1,TRBV13,TRBJ1-1
CASSLGDALQYF,TGTGCCAGCAGCTTAGGGGACGCACTTCAGTACTTC,many,12,-,TRBV7-9,TRBJ2-7
CSARVEGFFNSPLHF,TGCAGTGCTAGAGTGGAGGGCTTCTTTAATTCACCCCTCCACTTT,few,15,-,TRBV20-1,TRBJ1-6
CASSDRGPGAFF,TGTGCCAGCTCGGACAGGGGTCCTGGAGCTTTCTTT,many,12,TRBD1,TRBV3-1,TRBJ1-1
CAISVGRAGVGEQYF,TGTGCCATCAGTGTAGGGCGAGCGGGGGTGGGCGAGCAGTACTTC,-,15,TRBD2,TRBV10-3,TRBJ2-7
CASSLGNVVAEAFF,TGTGCCAGCAGCTTAGGTAACGTTGTGGCTGAAGCTTTCTTT,many,14,-,TRBV7-9,TRBJ1-1
CSARSGGPSNEQFF,TGCAGTGCTCGAAGCGGGGGGCCCTCCAATGAGCAGTTCTTC,few,14,TRBD2,TRBV20-1,TRBJ2-1
CASSLLSGISYNEQFF,TGTGCCAGCAGCCTGCTGTCGGGGATATCCTACAATGAGCAGTTCTTC,many,16,-,TRBV2,TRBJ2-1
CASSYGPGIEQYF,TGTGCCAGCAGTTACGGACCCGGGATAGAGCAGTACTTC,many,13,-,TRBV6-2/TRBV6-3,TRBJ2-7
CASSGGDSRSNQPQHF,TGTGCCAGCAGTGGGGGGGACAGTCGTAGCAATCAGCCCCAGCATTTT,few,16,TRBD1,TRBV2,TRBJ1-5
CASSLAGQDYGYTF,TGTGCCAGCAGCTTGGCCGGGCAGGACTATGGCTACACCTTC,many,14,-,TRBV5-6,TRBJ1-2
CASSPQGVNSPLHF,TGCGCCAGCAGCCCACAGGGTGTAAATTCACCCCTCCACTTT,few,14,-,TRBV5-1,TRBJ1-6
CASSEGRGPISYEQYF,TGTGCCAGCTCAGAGGGGAGGGGCCCTATCTCCTACGAGCAGTACTTC,few,16,TRBD2,TRBV18,TRBJ2-7
CASTWSGGATDTQYF,TGTGCCAGCACCTGGAGCGGGGGGGCCACAGATACGCAGTATTTT,few,15,TRBD2,TRBV9,TRBJ2-3
CASSHGGAISYEQYF,TGTGCCAGCAGCCACGGGGGGGCGATTAGCTACGAGCAGTACTTC,many,15,TRBD2,TRBV3-1,TRBJ2-7
CASSPGTTLSYEQYF,TGTGCCAGCAGCCCCGGGACTACCCTCTCCTACGAGCAGTACTTC,many,15,TRBD2,TRBV4-2,TRBJ2-7
CSAFANYGYTF,TGCAGTGCTTTCGCAAACTATGGCTACACCTTC,-,11,-,TRBV20-1,TRBJ1-2
CSVVQGHMNTEAFF,TGCAGCGTTGTCCAGGGGCATATGAACACTGAAGCTTTCTTT,many,14,-,TRBV29-1,TRBJ1-1
CSAYGTGFFGGGNQPQHF,TGCAGTGCTTATGGGACAGGGTTCTTTGGGGGTGGCAATCAGCCCCAGCATTTT,many,18,TRBD1,TRBV20-1,TRBJ1-5
CASKSGQGKTEAFF,TGTGCCAGCAAATCGGGACAGGGAAAGACTGAAGCTTTCTTT,many,14,TRBD1,TRBV6-5,TRBJ1-1
CASSPNDIGFLNIQYF,TGTGCCAGCAGCCCGAACGACATTGGGTTTTTAAACATTCAGTACTTC,many,16,-,TRBV6-5,TRBJ2-4
CASSNPAGPSPLHF,TGTGCCAGTAGTAACCCCGCGGGACCTTCACCCCTCCACTTT,few,14,-,TRBV19,TRBJ1-6
CAISEGGQGSYGYTF,TGTGCCATCAGTGAAGGGGGACAGGGCTCCTATGGCTACACCTTC,few,15,TRBD1,TRBV10-3,TRBJ1-2
CSVEYGSETQYF,TGCAGCGTTGAATACGGGTCAGAGACCCAGTACTTC,many,12,-,TRBV29-1,TRBJ2-5
CASSQDLGVGGKNIQYF,TGTGCCAGCAGCCAAGATTTGGGGGTTGGTGGCAAAAACATTCAGTACTTC,-,17,-,TRBV4-2,TRBJ2-4
CASSFRFSPGQDSSTEAFF,TGTGCCAGCAGCTTTAGGTTCTCCCCGGGACAGGACTCTTCCACTGAAGCTTTCTTT,many,19,TRBD1,TRBV5-5,TRBJ1-1
CASSWDGRNVQLFF,TGTGCCAGCAGCTGGGACGGTAGAAATGTTCAACTGTTTTTT,many,14,-,TRBV2,TRBJ1-4
CASSSPSSGTIQETQYF,TGCGCCAGCAGCTCGCCCTCATCAGGGACGATCCAAGAGACCCAGTACTTC,-,17,-,TRBV5-1,TRBJ2-5
CASSSDKISPLHF,TGTGCCAGCAGCTCCGACAAGATTTCACCCCTCCACTTT,many,13,-,TRBV5-6,TRBJ1-6